The 31 T cell receptor beta chains below come from one sample, sequenced in a study of OX40 agonist ivuxolimab in advanced cancers. Only in-frame clones appear in the TCRdb table, and some are missing; sequencing was by immunoSEQ multiplex PCR. The data contain over 85,000 clones, around nine tenths of them singletons. The sample consisted of CD4+ or CD8+ T cells sorted from blood, taken in a trial of the OX40 agonist ivuxolimab. These receptors all stem from an adult with an advanced solid tumor such as melanoma, head and neck, liver or kidney cancer.

This chain uses TRBV30 with TRBJ2-7, with D maybe TRBD1 (5 bases). This CDR3 is 14 amino acids long. Germline CDR1 reads GTSNPN; CDR2 reads SVGIG (reference sequence). V lost 4 bases, J lost 2 bases, and 15 bases lay in between. The CDR3 DNA reads TGTGCCTGGACCCGAAACACAGGACCCTACGAGCAGTACTTC. Its translation: CAWTRNTGPYEQYF.

This clone was picked up a small number of times. This rearrangement joins TRBV30 to TRBJ1-1; unclear D gene. Germline CDR1 reads GTSNPN; CDR2 reads SVGIG (reference sequence). This CDR3 contains 13 residues. V dropped 2 bases and J dropped 1 base, with 8 bases sitting between them. The CDR3 DNA sequence: TGTGCCTGGAGTAGGGAAAAGAACACTGAAGCTTTCTTT. It is translated as CAWSREKNTEAFF.

The chain carries TRBV19 and TRBJ2-1; TRBD2 matches 7 bases. V dropped 1 base and J dropped 0; count of bases not matched to a gene: 3. The CDR3 length is 16 residues. Germline V CDR1 and CDR2: LNHDA, SQIVND (reference sequence). CDR3 sequence reads: CASSIGGGSSYNEQFF. CDR3 bases: TGTGCCAGTAGTATAGGCGGCGGGAGCTCCTACAATGAGCAGTTCTTC.

This clone was picked up one time. The gene calls are TRBV7-7 and TRBJ1-1; D remains unclear. Trimming cost V 5 bases and J 0 bases, with 7 bases left between them. Germline V lookup: CDR1 SSHAT, CDR2 FNYEAQ (reference sequence). The length of the CDR3 is 13 residues. CDR3 sequence: CASSASMNTEAFF. The CDR3, as DNA: TGTGCCAGCAGCGCATCCATGAACACTGAAGCTTTCTTT.

CDR3 DNA: TGTGCCAGCAGGCATGCGGGGGGAACTTACAATGAGCAGTTCTTC. Residues: CASRHAGGTYNEQFF. V usage is TRBV25-1 and J usage is TRBJ2-1; TRBD2 matches 8 bases. The germline V gene encodes CDR1 MGHDK and CDR2 SYGVNS. V trimming: 6 bases; J trimming: 4 bases; junction bases outside the gene matches: 8. The CDR3 runs 15 residues. Variable domain in full (rest from reference TRBV25-1 and TRBJ2-1): EADIYQTPRYLVIGTGKKITLECSQTMGHDKMYWYQQDPGMELHLIHYSYGVNSTEKGDLSSESTVSRIRTEHFPLTLESARPSHTSQYLCASRHAGGTYNEQFFGPGTRLTVL.

The genes are TRBV9 and TRBJ2-2, with D possibly TRBD2 on 6 matching bases. This CDR3 has 16 residues. The germline CDR1 and CDR2 sequences are SGDLS and YYNGEE. The germline V and J ends were trimmed by 1 base and 8 bases, with 18 bases remaining between them. The CDR3 sequence is CASSVRAGLSSGELFF. In DNA, the CDR3 is TGTGCCAGCAGCGTACGAGCGGGCCTATCGTCTGGGGAGCTGTTTTTT.

This chain joins TRBV7-2 and TRBJ1-2; D might be TRBD1 (6 bases). V was pared by 1 base and J by 7 bases, with 13 bases between. The length of the CDR3 is 14 residues. Germline CDR1 SGHTA, CDR2 FQGNSA. The CDR3: CASSLDQGLGGYTF. Written as DNA, the CDR3 is TGTGCCAGCAGCTTAGATCAGGGGCTGGGTGGCTACACCTTC.

With respect to this clone: Mismatch with germline at one junction end may stem from a read error. The chain combines TRBV7-8 with TRBJ1-5, with D uncertain. CDR1 and CDR2 from the germline V gene are SGHVS and FQNEAQ. CDR3 size: 15 residues. In DNA, the CDR3 is TGTGCCAGCAGCTTAGGGCAGGTTAGCGATCAGCCCCAGCATTTT. Translation: CASSLGQVSDQPQHF.

In its sample, this clone was seen once. Its ends do not fully match the called genes, so a read error is possible. The CDR3 sequence is CVLETGHPRINQPQHF. The CDR3 DNA sequence: TGCGTTCTCGAGACAGGGCATCCGAGAATCAATCAGCCCCAGCATTTT. The chain carries TRBV14 and TRBJ1-5, with 7 bases fitting TRBD1. Looked up from germline, CDR1 is SGHDN and CDR2 is FVKESK. This CDR3 spans 16 amino acids.

The chain carries TRBV5-1 and TRBJ2-1; a possible D gene is TRBD2 (5 bases). The CDR3 runs to 15 residues. Germline CDR1 reads SGHRS; CDR2 reads YFSETQ. The V and J ends lost 0 bases and 3 bases respectively, with 10 bases between them. Here the CDR3 reads CASSLVSANYNEQFF. Here the CDR3 DNA reads TGCGCCAGCAGCTTGGTTAGCGCTAACTACAATGAGCAGTTCTTC.

This clone was counted once. This chain uses TRBV7-2 with TRBJ2-7; 8 bases map to TRBD1. V was clipped by 4 bases and J by 0 bases; unmatched bases: 2. This CDR3 contains 14 residues. From germline, CDR1 is SGHTA and CDR2 FQGNSA. The CDR3 spells CASSSGTGSYEQYF. CDR3 DNA sequence: TGTGCCAGCAGCTCAGGGACAGGCTCCTACGAGCAGTACTTC.

This clone has a single count. V usage is TRBV2 and J usage is TRBJ1-4, with D possibly being TRBD1 (6 bases). Trimming stripped 7 bases from V and 0 bases from J, with 15 bases between. This CDR3 comprises 16 residues. Germline V gives CDR1 SNHLY, CDR2 FYNNEI. The CDR3 reads CASNTQGRTTNEKLFF. CDR3 DNA sequence: TGTGCCAGCAATACGCAGGGGAGGACAACTAATGAAAAACTGTTTTTT.

The chain uses TRBV5-4 and TRBJ1-1; D gene unclear. Germline-derived CDR1 and CDR2 are SGHNT and YYREEE (reference sequence). This CDR3 has 12 residues. Trimming pared 3 bases from V and 4 bases from J, leaving 7 bases between. The CDR3 nucleotides are TGTGCCAGCAGCTCTCAGAGCACTGAAGCTTTCTTT. It yields the protein CASSSQSTEAFF.

The gene calls are TRBV5-1 and TRBJ2-3, with D hard to call. Per the germline V gene, CDR1 is SGHRS and CDR2 is YFSETQ. This CDR3 spans 13 amino acids. Trimming stripped 0 bases from V and 2 bases from J, with 4 bases between. CDR3 region: CASSLGLTDTQYF. The DNA for the CDR3 is TGCGCCAGCAGCTTGGGACTCACAGATACGCAGTATTTT. Full variable domain (remainder filled in from reference TRBV5-1 and TRBJ2-3): KAGVTQTPRYLIKTRGQQVTLSCSPISGHRSVSWYQQTPGQGLQFLFEYFSETQRNKGNFPGRFSGRQFSNSRSEMNVSTLELGDSALYLCASSLGLTDTQYFGPGTRLTVL.

The chain links TRBV28 to TRBJ2-3, with D perhaps matching TRBD1 or TRBD2 (5 bases each). With 6 bases removed from V and 1 base from J, the gap between germline ends came to 17 bases. The V gene's germline CDR1 is MDHEN and CDR2 SYDVKM. The CDR3 length is 16 residues. CDR3 loop: CASRPDPGRRTDTQYF. The DNA for the CDR3 is TGTGCCAGCAGGCCCGACCCGGGGCGGCGCACAGATACGCAGTATTTT.

The chain couples TRBV6-6 to TRBJ1-5; TRBD1 might be the D (6 bases). CDR1 and CDR2 (germline): MNHNY, SVGAGI (reference sequence). The V and J ends lost 6 bases and 1 base respectively, with 13 bases between them. The CDR3 spans 15 residues. The CDR3 region is CASRGQQGSNQPQHF. The CDR3 coding sequence is TGTGCCAGCAGGGGGCAACAGGGAAGCAATCAGCCCCAGCATTTT.

In its sample, this clone was seen once. The rearrangement uses TRBV5-1 and TRBJ2-1, with TRBD2 identical over 7 bases. The CDR3 length is 13 residues. J lost 5 bases, V lost 5 bases, and 4 bases had no gene match. Germline V gene sequence: CDR1 SGHRS, CDR2 YFSETQ. The CDR3: CASSLREDNEQFF. CDR3 nucleotide sequence: TGCGCCAGCAGTCTACGGGAGGACAATGAGCAGTTCTTC. The full variable domain, with the rest looked up from reference TRBV5-1 and TRBJ2-1, is KAGVTQTPRYLIKTRGQQVTLSCSPISGHRSVSWYQQTPGQGLQFLFEYFSETQRNKGNFPGRFSGRQFSNSRSEMNVSTLELGDSALYLCASSLREDNEQFFGPGTRLTVL.

The J gene is TRBJ2-7, the V gene TRBV28; 8 nucleotides align to TRBD1. CDR1 and CDR2 (germline): MDHEN, SYDVKM. Losses at the gene ends were 5 bases for V and 5 bases for J; bases not matched to a gene: 14. CDR3 length: 16 amino acids. CDR3 region: CASSTTGGVGVDEQYF. CDR3 in DNA: TGTGCCAGCAGTACTACAGGGGGAGTAGGGGTTGACGAGCAGTACTTC.

J is TRBJ2-4 and V is TRBV7-3; 10 nucleotides match TRBD1. The CDR3 is 16 residues long. CDR1 and CDR2 (germline): SGHTA, FQGTGA. V shed 5 bases and J 1 base; nucleotides not matched to a gene: 5. The CDR3, as DNA: TGTGCCAGCAGCCCAAGACAGGGGGCTGCCAAAAACATTCAGTACTTC. This sequence encodes CASSPRQGAAKNIQYF.

The chain recombines TRBV7-2 with TRBJ2-3; a possible D gene is TRBD2 (7 bases). This CDR3 is built from 16 residues. CDR1 is SGHTA and CDR2 is FQGNSA in the germline V gene. V lost 5 bases to trimming and J lost 6 bases, with 21 bases between them. CDR3 DNA: TGTGCCAGCAGCCTAAGTGGCGGGGGCAGTTGGGATACGCAGTATTTT. This codes for CASSLSGGGSWDTQYF.

A few counts support this clone. The chain combines TRBV6-1 with TRBJ1-1; 9 bases are a match to TRBD1. The CDR3 has 13 amino acids. The V gene end was trimmed by 3 bases and the J gene end by 5 bases; junction bases not matched to a gene: 1. CDR1 and CDR2 (germline): MNHNS, SASEGT. The chain's CDR3 is CASSDGQGTEAFF. In DNA form, the CDR3 reads TGTGCCAGCAGTGACGGACAGGGGACTGAAGCTTTCTTT.

The chain couples TRBV19 to TRBJ2-5; perhaps D is TRBD1 or TRBD2 (5 bases each). Germline V gives CDR1 LNHDA, CDR2 SQIVND (reference sequence). The CDR3 contains 15 residues. Trimming left V 4 bases short and J 5 bases short, with 17 bases between. CDR3 coding DNA: TGTGCCAGTAGTAGACGCCGGGACGTAGCCGAGACCCAGTACTTC. Protein product: CASSRRRDVAETQYF.

The genes are TRBV5-1 and TRBJ2-2; TRBD1 agrees at 11 bases. J gave up 7 bases and V 3 bases, and 5 bases lay outside the gene matches. This CDR3 is built from 15 residues. Germline CDR1 reads SGHRS; CDR2 reads YFSETQ. The CDR3 loop is CASSSDRGLGGELFF. In DNA, the CDR3 is TGCGCCAGCAGCTCGGACAGGGGGCTTGGCGGGGAGCTGTTTTTT.

This clone was picked up one time. V is TRBV7-9 and J is TRBJ2-1, with 12 bases aligning to TRBD1. Germline CDR1 SEHNR, CDR2 FQNEAQ (reference sequence). V shed 3 bases and J 8 bases; nucleotides not matched to a gene: 14. This CDR3 has 18 residues. The CDR3 DNA is TGTGCCAGCAGCTTTGGGGAACCGGGACAGGGGGCGACGGATGAGCAGTTCTTC. Protein sequence: CASSFGEPGQGATDEQFF.

For the CDR3, the DNA is TGTGCCAGCAGCGCCGGCCTGGACTCCTACAATGAGCAGTTCTTC. Its translation: CASSAGLDSYNEQFF. The genes are TRBV9 and TRBJ2-1, with D uncertain. Germline CDR1 and CDR2: SGDLS and YYNGEE. CDR3 length: 15 residues. Between the trimmed V and J ends, which lost 3 bases and 0 bases, there was a span of 10 bases.

This clone is a singleton in its sample. The chain employs TRBV2 and TRBJ1-1, with TRBD1 matching over 8 bases. Germline lookup yields CDR1 SNHLY and CDR2 FYNNEI. V lost 4 bases, J lost 5 bases, and 3 bases stayed unmatched. The CDR3 has 13 amino acids. The CDR3 sequence: CASSGQGYTEAFF. CDR3 coding DNA: TGTGCCAGCAGTGGACAGGGGTATACTGAAGCTTTCTTT.

The chain links TRBV6-6 to TRBJ2-5; D may correspond to TRBD1 or TRBD2 (6 bases each). V lost 8 bases, J lost 5 bases, and 9 bases lay in between. CDR1 and CDR2 (germline): MNHNY, SVGAGI (reference sequence). This CDR3 has 11 residues. CDR3 nucleotide sequence: TGTGCCAGCGGGGGGCGGGAGACCCAGTACTTC. This gives the protein CASGGRETQYF.

The table lists this clone with many counts. CDR3 in amino acids: CASSLGGPADTQYF. The CDR3, as DNA: TGTGCCAGCAGCTTAGGCGGGCCGGCAGATACGCAGTATTTT. The rearrangement joins TRBV11-2 to TRBJ2-3; perhaps TRBD2 as D (5 bases). This CDR3 has 14 amino acids. Trimming cost V 1 base and J 4 bases, with 9 bases left between them. Germline-derived CDR1 and CDR2 are SGHAT and FQNNGV.

The V call is TRBV18, the J call TRBJ2-2; 10 nucleotides agree with TRBD2. Germline trimming cut 5 bases from V and 6 bases from J; bases unmatched to any gene: 9. The CDR3 runs to 16 residues. CDR1 KGHSH and CDR2 LQKENI come from the germline V gene. CDR3 coding DNA: TGTGCCAGCTCATCTCCGGGACTAGCGTTCCCCGGGGAGCTGTTTTTT. Translating gives CASSSPGLAFPGELFF.

The chain couples TRBV28 to TRBJ2-5, with 9 nucleotides matching TRBD1. The CDR3 covers 15 residues. CDR1 is MDHEN, CDR2 SYDVKM, per germline. Trimming took 6 bases from V and 1 from J; bases not matched to a gene: 6. The CDR3 DNA reads as TGTGCCAGCAGCCTCAGGACAGGGGTCCAAGAGACCCAGTACTTC. Amino acids: CASSLRTGVQETQYF.

The sample holds one count of this clone. This chain joins TRBV7-8 and TRBJ1-1, with D possibly TRBD1 on 5 matching bases. Looked up from germline, CDR1 is SGHVS and CDR2 is FQNEAQ. V was trimmed by 1 base and J by 5 bases, leaving 17 bases between them. The CDR3 length is 16 residues. CDR3 protein: CASSLEGSAVGTEAFF. The CDR3 DNA reads TGTGCCAGCAGCTTAGAGGGGTCGGCCGTAGGGACTGAAGCTTTCTTT.